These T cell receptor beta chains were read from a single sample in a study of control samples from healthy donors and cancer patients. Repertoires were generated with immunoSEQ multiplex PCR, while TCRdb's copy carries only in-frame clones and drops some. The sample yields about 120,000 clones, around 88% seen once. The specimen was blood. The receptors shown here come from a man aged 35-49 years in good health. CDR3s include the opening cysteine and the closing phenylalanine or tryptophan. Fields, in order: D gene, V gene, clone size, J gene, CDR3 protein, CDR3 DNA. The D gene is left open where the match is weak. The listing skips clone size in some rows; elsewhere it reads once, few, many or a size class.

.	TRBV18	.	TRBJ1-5	CASSTGSNSNQPQHF	TGTGCCAGCTCGACAGGTAGCAATAGCAATCAGCCCCAGCATTTT
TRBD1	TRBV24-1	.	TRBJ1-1	CATSDETPGTGGNTEAFF	TGTGCCACCAGTGATGAAACCCCCGGGACAGGGGGCAACACTGAAGCTTTCTTT
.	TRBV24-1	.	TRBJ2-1	CATSALGSYNEQFF	TGTGCCACCAGTGCCCTGGGATCTTACAATGAGCAGTTCTTC
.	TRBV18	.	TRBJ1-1	CASSPRGKGKGAFF	TGTGCCAGCTCACCTCGAGGGAAGGGGAAGGGAGCTTTCTTT
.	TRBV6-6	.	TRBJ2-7	CASKGNTYEQYF	TGTGCCAGCAAAGGGAATACCTACGAGCAGTACTTC
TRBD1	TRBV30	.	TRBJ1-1	CAWSPDRDFAFF	TGTGCCTGGAGCCCAGACAGGGATTTCGCTTTCTTT
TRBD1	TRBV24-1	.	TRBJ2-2	CATKGQGGTGELFF	TGTGCCACCAAGGGACAGGGAGGCACCGGGGAGCTGTTTTTT
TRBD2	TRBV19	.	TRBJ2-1	CASTPAGLAGVEQFF	TGTGCCAGTACCCCCGCGGGACTAGCGGGGGTTGAGCAGTTCTTC
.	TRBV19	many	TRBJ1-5	CATTRQGTNQPQHF	TGTGCCACTACCCGGCAGGGAACCAATCAGCCCCAGCATTTT
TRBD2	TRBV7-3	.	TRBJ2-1	CASSLMASGPYYNEQFF	TGTGCCAGCAGCTTAATGGCTAGCGGCCCTTATTACAATGAGCAGTTCTTC
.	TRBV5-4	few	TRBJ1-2	CASNKGGLGYGYTF	TGTGCCAGCAACAAGGGGGGACTGGGATATGGCTACACCTTC
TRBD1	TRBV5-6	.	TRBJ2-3	CASSLDRGRTLDTQYF	TGTGCCAGCAGCTTGGACAGGGGGCGAACTTTAGATACGCAGTATTTT
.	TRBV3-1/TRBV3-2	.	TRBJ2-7	CASSQGGGSYEQYF	TGTGCCAGCAGCCAAGGAGGGGGTTCCTACGAGCAGTACTTC
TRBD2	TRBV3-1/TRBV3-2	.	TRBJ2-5	CASSSHAGGQETQYF	TGTGCCAGCAGCTCCCACGCGGGGGGGCAAGAGACCCAGTACTTC
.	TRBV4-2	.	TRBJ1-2	CASSQGVRENGYTF	TGTGCCAGCAGCCAAGGAGTTAGGGAGAATGGCTACACCTTC
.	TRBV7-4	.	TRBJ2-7	CASSPSSVSYEQYF	TGTGCCAGCAGCCCCTCTAGCGTCTCCTACGAGCAGTACTTC
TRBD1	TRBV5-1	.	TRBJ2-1	CASSLVPGQGYNEQFF	TGCGCCAGCAGCTTGGTTCCGGGACAGGGATACAATGAGCAGTTCTTC
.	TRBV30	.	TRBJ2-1	CAWSSTSFGQFF	TGTGCCTGGAGTTCAACTAGCTTCGGGCAGTTCTTC
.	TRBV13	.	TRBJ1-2	CASSPRQKTTVNYGYTF	TGTGCCAGCAGCCCCCGACAGAAAACGACTGTAAACTATGGCTACACCTTC
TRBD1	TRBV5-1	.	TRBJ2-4	CASRPGQAENIQYF	TGCGCCAGCAGACCCGGACAGGCGGAAAACATTCAGTACTTC
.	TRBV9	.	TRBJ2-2	CASSVDHRQKGDGELFF	TGTGCCAGCAGCGTAGACCACCGGCAGAAGGGGGACGGGGAGCTGTTTTTT
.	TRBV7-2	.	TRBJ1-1	CASSPTRNTEAFF	TGTGCCAGCAGCCCAACACGTAACACTGAAGCTTTCTTT
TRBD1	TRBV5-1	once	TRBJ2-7	CASSLETGATYEQYF	TGCGCCAGCAGCTTGGAAACAGGGGCGACCTACGAGCAGTACTTC
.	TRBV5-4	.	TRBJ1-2	CASSGGPGFSNYGYTF	TGTGCCAGCAGCGGGGGCCCAGGGTTCTCCAACTATGGCTACACCTTC
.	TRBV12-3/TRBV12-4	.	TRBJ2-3	CASSFVTDTQYF	TGTGCCAGCAGTTTTGTCACAGATACGCAGTATTTT
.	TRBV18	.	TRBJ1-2	CASSPVRGEGYTF	TGTGCCAGCTCACCCGTTAGGGGAGAGGGCTACACCTTC
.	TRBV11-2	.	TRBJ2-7	CASSRGDSLGIYEQYF	TGTGCCAGCAGCAGGGGGGACAGCTTGGGAATCTACGAGCAGTACTTC
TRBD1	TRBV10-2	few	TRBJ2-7	CASKSGQNYEQYF	TGCGCCAGCAAATCGGGACAGAACTACGAGCAGTACTTC
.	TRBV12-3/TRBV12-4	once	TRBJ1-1	CASSADGNTEAFF	TGTGCCAGCAGTGCTGACGGGAACACTGAAGCTTTCTTT
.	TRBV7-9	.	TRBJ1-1	CASLRSGGNTEAFF	TGTGCCAGCCTACGCAGTGGTGGGAACACTGAAGCTTTCTTT
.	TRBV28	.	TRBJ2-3	CAHSTEDTQYF	TGTGCCCACAGCACGGAGGATACGCAGTATTTT
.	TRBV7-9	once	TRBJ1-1	CASSLKGGGTEAFF	TGTGCCAGCAGCCTCAAAGGGGGAGGGACTGAAGCTTTCTTT
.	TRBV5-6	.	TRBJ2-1	CASSSTPNEQFF	TGTGCCAGCAGCTCAACACCCAATGAGCAGTTCTTC
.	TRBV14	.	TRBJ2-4	CASSQGSVIAKNIQYF	TGTGCCAGCAGCCAAGGTTCAGTGATAGCCAAAAACATTCAGTACTTC
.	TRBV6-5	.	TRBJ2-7	CASSSRDGSSYEQYF	TGTGCCAGCAGTTCCCGGGACGGAAGCTCCTACGAGCAGTACTTC
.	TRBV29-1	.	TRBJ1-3	CSAQVSSGNTIYF	TGCAGCGCACAGGTGTCGTCTGGAAACACCATATATTTT
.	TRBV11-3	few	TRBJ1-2	CASSSGTGNYGYTF	TGTGCCAGCAGCTCCGGGACTGGGAACTATGGCTACACCTTC
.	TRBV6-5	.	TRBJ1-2	CASMRSTNYGYTF	TGTGCCAGCATGAGGTCCACTAACTATGGCTACACCTTC
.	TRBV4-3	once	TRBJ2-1	CASSRSRGEQFF	TGCGCCAGCAGCCGATCTCGCGGGGAGCAGTTCTTC
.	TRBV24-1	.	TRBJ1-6	CATSDSKNSPLHF	TGTGCCACCAGTGATTCAAAGAATTCACCCCTCCACTTT
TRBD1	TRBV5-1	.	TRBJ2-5	CASRPTGGVETQYF	TGCGCCAGCAGGCCGACAGGGGGTGTGGAGACCCAGTACTTC